A selection of T cell receptor beta chains follows, all from one sample in a study of T cell changes during pregnancy in multiple sclerosis. Clones were sequenced by immunoSEQ multiplex PCR, and TCRdb holds only the in-frame ones, with some missing. The sample holds about 38,000 clones, more than 85% seen once. Sample: CD8+ T cells from peripheral blood mononuclear cells, taken after pregnancy. The origin of the receptors is a female donor with multiple sclerosis, enrolled in a pregnancy study. CDR3s include the opening cysteine and the closing phenylalanine or tryptophan.

v_call: TRBV7-9; cdr3_aa: CASSPPGTTSSYEQYF
v_call: TRBV27; cdr3_aa: CASSLRAADSYLVGTQYF
v_call: TRBV1; cdr3_aa: CTSSQGTSGPYNEQFF
v_call: TRBV4-1; cdr3_aa: CASSRQETDTQYF
v_call: TRBV30; cdr3_aa: CAFYGTSGAYEQYF
v_call: TRBV28; cdr3_aa: CASRGPEGYTF
v_call: TRBV7-9; cdr3_aa: CASSLQGETQYF
v_call: TRBV9; cdr3_aa: CASSVGSAQGAGEQYF
v_call: TRBV7-6; cdr3_aa: CASSNFRNTEAFF
v_call: TRBV27; cdr3_aa: CASSKETGLSYEQYF
v_call: TRBV19; cdr3_aa: CASSIRHPNTGELFF
v_call: TRBV5-4; cdr3_aa: CASSLGRWDGGYGYTF
v_call: TRBV7-9; cdr3_aa: CASSPRGETGANTEAFF
v_call: TRBV18; cdr3_aa: CASSDGGGNTIYF
v_call: TRBV6-1; cdr3_aa: CASSVTSVHEQFF
v_call: TRBV2; cdr3_aa: CASSEGQGGEQYF
v_call: TRBV27; cdr3_aa: CASSLRFYNEQFF
v_call: TRBV6-5; cdr3_aa: CASSYDGVRTQYF
v_call: TRBV7-2; cdr3_aa: CASSYRGRTDEQYF
v_call: TRBV9; cdr3_aa: CASSVGDSHTEAFF
v_call: TRBV7-8; cdr3_aa: CASSLGLGGTYYEQYF
v_call: TRBV27; cdr3_aa: CASSFVGQGVGYTF
v_call: TRBV19; cdr3_aa: CASSIGEVGYTF
v_call: TRBV6-6; cdr3_aa: CASSYGASEQYF
v_call: TRBV7-2; cdr3_aa: CASSLGSGIGYTF
v_call: TRBV7-9; cdr3_aa: CASSLLGQGFLENTEAFF
v_call: TRBV30; cdr3_aa: CAWRIPVDGTYEQYF
v_call: TRBV7-9; cdr3_aa: CASSYTGGDGRETQYF
v_call: TRBV7-9; cdr3_aa: CASSSPTGISYEQYF
v_call: TRBV19; cdr3_aa: CASSSPEGAEAFF
v_call: TRBV7-9; cdr3_aa: CASTLASRGWDGYTF
v_call: TRBV29-1; cdr3_aa: CSVSPSGRANIDNEQFF
v_call: TRBV2; cdr3_aa: CASRTKVRSPLHF
v_call: TRBV27; cdr3_aa: CASSLVGVSNTEAFF
v_call: TRBV6-1; cdr3_aa: CASSVIAGGLTDTQYF
v_call: TRBV27; cdr3_aa: CASSLYAGGYGYTF
v_call: TRBV11-2; cdr3_aa: CASSSLRGLAREQFF
v_call: TRBV5-4; cdr3_aa: CASSWGGRTLMNTEAFF
v_call: TRBV28; cdr3_aa: CASTGNSGGSYEQYF
v_call: TRBV19; cdr3_aa: CASSIAFGGDEQYF